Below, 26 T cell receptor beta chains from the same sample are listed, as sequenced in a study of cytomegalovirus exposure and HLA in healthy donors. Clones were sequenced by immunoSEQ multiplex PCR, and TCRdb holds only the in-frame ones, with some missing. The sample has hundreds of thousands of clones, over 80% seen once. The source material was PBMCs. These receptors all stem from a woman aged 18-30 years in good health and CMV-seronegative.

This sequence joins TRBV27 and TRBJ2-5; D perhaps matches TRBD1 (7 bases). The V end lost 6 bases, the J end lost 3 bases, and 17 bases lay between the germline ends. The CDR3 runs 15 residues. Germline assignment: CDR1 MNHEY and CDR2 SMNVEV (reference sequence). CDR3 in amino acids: CASSQGQAGKETQYF. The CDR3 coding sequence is TGTGCCAGCAGCCAAGGACAGGCGGGAAAAGAGACCCAGTACTTC.

The CDR3 reads CASSSRQGTGNEQFF. The CDR3 DNA reads as TGTGCCAGCAGTTCAAGACAGGGGACAGGCAATGAGCAGTTCTTC. The rearrangement joins TRBV27 to TRBJ2-1; the match to TRBD1 covers 8 bases. Germline V gives CDR1 MNHEY, CDR2 SMNVEV (reference sequence). V shed 4 bases, J shed 6 bases, and the junction held 8 bases outside the gene matches. There are 15 residues in the CDR3.

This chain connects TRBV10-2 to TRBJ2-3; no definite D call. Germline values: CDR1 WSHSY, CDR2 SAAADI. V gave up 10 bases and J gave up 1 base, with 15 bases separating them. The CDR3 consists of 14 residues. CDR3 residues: CATSAFRGTDTQYF. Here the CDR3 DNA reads TGCGCCACCAGCGCTTTCCGGGGCACAGATACGCAGTATTTT.

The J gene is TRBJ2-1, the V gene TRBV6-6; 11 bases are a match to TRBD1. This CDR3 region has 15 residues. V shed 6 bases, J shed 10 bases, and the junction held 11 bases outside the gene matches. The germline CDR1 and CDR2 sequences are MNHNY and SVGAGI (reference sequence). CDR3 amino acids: CASSPRTGGAWEQFF. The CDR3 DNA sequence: TGTGCCAGCAGCCCCCGGACAGGGGGCGCGTGGGAGCAGTTCTTC.

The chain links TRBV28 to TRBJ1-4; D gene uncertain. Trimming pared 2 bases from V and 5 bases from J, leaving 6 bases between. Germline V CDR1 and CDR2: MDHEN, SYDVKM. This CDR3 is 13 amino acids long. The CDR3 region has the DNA TGTGCCAGCAGTTTACTCGGGAATGAAAAACTGTTTTTT. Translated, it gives CASSLLGNEKLFF.

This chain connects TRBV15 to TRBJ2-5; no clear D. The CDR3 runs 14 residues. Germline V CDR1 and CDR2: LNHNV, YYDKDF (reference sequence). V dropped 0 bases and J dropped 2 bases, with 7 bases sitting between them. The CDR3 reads CATSRDPGQETQYF. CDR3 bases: TGTGCCACCAGCAGAGATCCCGGGCAAGAGACCCAGTACTTC.

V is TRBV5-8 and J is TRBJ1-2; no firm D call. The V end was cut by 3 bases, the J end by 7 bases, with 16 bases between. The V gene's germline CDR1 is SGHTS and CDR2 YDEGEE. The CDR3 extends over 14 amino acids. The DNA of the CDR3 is TGTGCCAGCAGCTATGGGTCGGCAATTCCTGGCTACACCTTC. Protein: CASSYGSAIPGYTF. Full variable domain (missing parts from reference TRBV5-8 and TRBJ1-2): EAGVTQSPTHLIKTRGQQATLRCSPISGHTSVYWYQQALGLGLQFLLWYDEGEERNRGNFPPRFSGRQFPNYSSELNVNALELEDSALYLCASSYGSAIPGYTFGSGTRLTVV.

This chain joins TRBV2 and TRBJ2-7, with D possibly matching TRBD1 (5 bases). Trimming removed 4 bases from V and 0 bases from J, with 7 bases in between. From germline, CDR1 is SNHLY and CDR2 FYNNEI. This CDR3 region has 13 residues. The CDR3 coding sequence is TGTGCCAGCAGTGGACAGTACTCCTACGAGCAGTACTTC. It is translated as CASSGQYSYEQYF.

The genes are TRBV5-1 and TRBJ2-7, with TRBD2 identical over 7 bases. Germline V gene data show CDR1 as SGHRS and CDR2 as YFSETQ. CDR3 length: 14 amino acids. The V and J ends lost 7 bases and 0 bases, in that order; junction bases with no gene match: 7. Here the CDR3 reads CASGLGHLSYEQYF. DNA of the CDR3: TGCGCCAGCGGACTAGGACACCTCTCCTACGAGCAGTACTTC.

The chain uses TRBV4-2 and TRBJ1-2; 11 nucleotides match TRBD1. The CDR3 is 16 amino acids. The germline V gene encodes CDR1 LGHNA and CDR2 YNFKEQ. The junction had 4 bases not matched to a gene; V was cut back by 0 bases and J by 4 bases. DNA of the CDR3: TGTGCCAGCAGCCAAGATCGGACAGGGGGCAGCTATGGCTACACCTTC. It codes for CASSQDRTGGSYGYTF.

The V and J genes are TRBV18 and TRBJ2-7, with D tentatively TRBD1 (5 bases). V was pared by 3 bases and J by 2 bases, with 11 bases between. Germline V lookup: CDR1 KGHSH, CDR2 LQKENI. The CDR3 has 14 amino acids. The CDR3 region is CASSPLGDPYEQYF. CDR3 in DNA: TGTGCCAGCTCACCTCTAGGGGATCCCTACGAGCAGTACTTC.

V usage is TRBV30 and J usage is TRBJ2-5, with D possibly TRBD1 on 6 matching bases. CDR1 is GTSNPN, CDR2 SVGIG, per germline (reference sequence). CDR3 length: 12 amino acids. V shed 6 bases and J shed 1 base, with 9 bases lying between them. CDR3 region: CACGQSQETQYF. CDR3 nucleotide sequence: TGTGCCTGCGGACAGTCCCAAGAGACCCAGTACTTC.

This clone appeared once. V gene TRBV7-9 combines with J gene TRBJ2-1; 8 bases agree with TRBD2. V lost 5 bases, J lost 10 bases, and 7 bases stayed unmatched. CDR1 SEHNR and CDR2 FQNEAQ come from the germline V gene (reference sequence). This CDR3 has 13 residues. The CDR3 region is CASSPRGGGEQFF. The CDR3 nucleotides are TGTGCCAGCAGCCCTCGGGGGGGAGGAGAGCAGTTCTTC.

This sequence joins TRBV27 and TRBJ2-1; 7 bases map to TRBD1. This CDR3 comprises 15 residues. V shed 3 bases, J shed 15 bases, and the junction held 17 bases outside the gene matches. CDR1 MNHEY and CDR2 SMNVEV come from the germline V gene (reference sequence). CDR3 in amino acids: CASSFAPLLDRATFF. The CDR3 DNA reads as TGTGCCAGCAGTTTCGCACCGCTCTTAGACAGGGCCACGTTCTTC.

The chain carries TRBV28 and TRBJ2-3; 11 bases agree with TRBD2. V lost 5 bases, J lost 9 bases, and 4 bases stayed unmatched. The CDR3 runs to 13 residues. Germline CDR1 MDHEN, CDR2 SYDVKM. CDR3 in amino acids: CASSPWTSGTQYF. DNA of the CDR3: TGTGCCAGCAGTCCCTGGACTAGCGGGACGCAGTATTTT.

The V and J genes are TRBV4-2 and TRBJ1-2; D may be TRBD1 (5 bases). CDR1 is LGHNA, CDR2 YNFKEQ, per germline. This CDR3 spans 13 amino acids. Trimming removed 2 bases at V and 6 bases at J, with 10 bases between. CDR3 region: CASSQKGLDGYTF. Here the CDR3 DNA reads TGTGCCAGCAGCCAAAAGGGGTTGGATGGCTACACCTTC.

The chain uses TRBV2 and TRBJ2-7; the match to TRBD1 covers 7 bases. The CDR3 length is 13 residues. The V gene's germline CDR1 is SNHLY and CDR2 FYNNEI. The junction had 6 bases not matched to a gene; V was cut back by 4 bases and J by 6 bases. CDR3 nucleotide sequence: TGTGCCAGCAGTGTGATACAGGGGATCGAGCAGTACTTC. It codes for CASSVIQGIEQYF.

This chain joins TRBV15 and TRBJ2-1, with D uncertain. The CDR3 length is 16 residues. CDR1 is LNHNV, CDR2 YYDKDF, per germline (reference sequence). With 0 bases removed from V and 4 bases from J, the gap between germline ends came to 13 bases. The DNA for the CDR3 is TGTGCCACCAGCAGAGAATCGCAGAATTTTTACAATGAGCAGTTCTTC. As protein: CATSRESQNFYNEQFF.

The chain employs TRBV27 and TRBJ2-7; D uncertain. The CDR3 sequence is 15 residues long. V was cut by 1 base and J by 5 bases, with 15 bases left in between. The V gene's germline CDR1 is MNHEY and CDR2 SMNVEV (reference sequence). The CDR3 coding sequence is TGTGCCAGCAGTTTATTAGGGCTGGGAACCAACGAGCAGTACTTC. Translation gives CASSLLGLGTNEQYF.

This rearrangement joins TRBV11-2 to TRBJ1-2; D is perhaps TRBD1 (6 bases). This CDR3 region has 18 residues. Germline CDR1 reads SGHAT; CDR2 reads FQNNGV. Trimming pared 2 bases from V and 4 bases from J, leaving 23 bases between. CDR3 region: CASSLLRLAGQGGYGYTF. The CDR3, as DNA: TGTGCCAGCAGCTTATTGAGGTTGGCAGGGCAAGGGGGCTATGGCTACACCTTC.

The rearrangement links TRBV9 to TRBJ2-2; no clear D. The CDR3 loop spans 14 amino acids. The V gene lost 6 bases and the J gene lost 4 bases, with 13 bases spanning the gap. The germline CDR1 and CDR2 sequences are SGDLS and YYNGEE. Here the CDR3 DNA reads TGTGCCAGCAACGGTCAGGCGACCACCGGGGAGCTGTTTTTT. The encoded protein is CASNGQATTGELFF.

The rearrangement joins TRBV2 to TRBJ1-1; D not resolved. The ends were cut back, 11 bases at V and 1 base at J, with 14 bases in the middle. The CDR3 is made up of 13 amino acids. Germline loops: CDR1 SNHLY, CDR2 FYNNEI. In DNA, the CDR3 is TGTGCCCGAACTTTCGGAGGGAACACTGAAGCTTTCTTT. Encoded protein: CARTFGGNTEAFF.

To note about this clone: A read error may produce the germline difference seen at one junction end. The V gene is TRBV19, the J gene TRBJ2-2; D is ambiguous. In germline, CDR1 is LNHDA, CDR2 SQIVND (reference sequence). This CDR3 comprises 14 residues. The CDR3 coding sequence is TGTGCCAGTAGTTTCGGAGCATCAGCCGGAGAGCTGTTTTTT. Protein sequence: CASSFGASAGELFF.

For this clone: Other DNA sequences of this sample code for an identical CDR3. CDR3 loop: CAWSVGNEQFF. The CDR3 bases are TGTGCCTGGAGTGTCGGAAATGAGCAGTTCTTC. This rearrangement joins TRBV30 to TRBJ2-1; no clear D. V shed 0 bases and J shed 7 bases, with 4 bases lying between them. CDR3 length equals 11 residues. The germline gives CDR1 GTSNPN, CDR2 SVGIG (reference sequence). Using reference TRBV30 and TRBJ2-1 for the parts outside the CDR3, the full variable domain is SQTIHQWPATLVQPVGSPLSLECTVEGTSNPNLYWYRQAAGRGLQLLFYSVGIGQISSEVPQNLSASRPQDRQFILSSKKLLLSDSGFYLCAWSVGNEQFFGPGTRLTVL.

The CDR3 reads CASSLGRRTDFYEQYF. In DNA form, the CDR3 reads TGCGCCAGCAGCTTGGGACGCAGGACAGATTTTTACGAGCAGTACTTC. The chain carries TRBV5-1 and TRBJ2-7; the D gene is possibly TRBD1 (6 bases). The ends were cut back, 0 bases at V and 4 bases at J, with 17 bases in the middle. CDR1 and CDR2 from the germline V gene are SGHRS and YFSETQ. The CDR3 has 16 residues. The variable domain in full, with the rest retrieved from reference TRBV5-1 and TRBJ2-7, is KAGVTQTPRYLIKTRGQQVTLSCSPISGHRSVSWYQQTPGQGLQFLFEYFSETQRNKGNFPGRFSGRQFSNSRSEMNVSTLELGDSALYLCASSLGRRTDFYEQYFGPGTRLTVT.

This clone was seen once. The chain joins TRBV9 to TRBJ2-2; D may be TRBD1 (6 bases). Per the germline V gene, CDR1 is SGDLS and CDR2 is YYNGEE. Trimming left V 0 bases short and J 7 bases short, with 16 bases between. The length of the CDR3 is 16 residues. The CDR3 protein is CASSVAVAGANGELFF. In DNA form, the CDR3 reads TGTGCCAGCAGCGTAGCCGTGGCAGGGGCAAACGGGGAGCTGTTTTTT.